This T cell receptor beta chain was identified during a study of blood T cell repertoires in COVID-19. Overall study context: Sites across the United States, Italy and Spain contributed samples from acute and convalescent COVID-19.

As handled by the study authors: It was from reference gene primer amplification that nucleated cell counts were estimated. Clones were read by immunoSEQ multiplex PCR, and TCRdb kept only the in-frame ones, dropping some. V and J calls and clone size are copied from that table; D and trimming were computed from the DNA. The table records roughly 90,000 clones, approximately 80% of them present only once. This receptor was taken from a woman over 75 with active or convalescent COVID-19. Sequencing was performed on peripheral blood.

CDR3 in DNA: TGTGCCAGCAGTTTATTCGGAGAATATAGCAATCAGCCCCAGCATTTT. It specifies CASSLFGEYSNQPQHF. The J gene is TRBJ1-5, the V gene TRBV28; D gene unclear. Germline CDR1 and CDR2: MDHEN and SYDVKM. The germline V and J ends were trimmed by 1 base and 0 bases, with 10 bases remaining between them. This CDR3 is 16 amino acids long. Looking up the rest from reference TRBV28 and TRBJ1-5 gives the full variable domain: DVKVTQSSRYLVKRTGEKVFLECVQDMDHENMFWYRQDPGLGLRLIYFSYDVKMKEKGDIPEGYSVSREKKERFSLILESASTNQTSMYLCASSLFGEYSNQPQHFGDGTRLSIL.